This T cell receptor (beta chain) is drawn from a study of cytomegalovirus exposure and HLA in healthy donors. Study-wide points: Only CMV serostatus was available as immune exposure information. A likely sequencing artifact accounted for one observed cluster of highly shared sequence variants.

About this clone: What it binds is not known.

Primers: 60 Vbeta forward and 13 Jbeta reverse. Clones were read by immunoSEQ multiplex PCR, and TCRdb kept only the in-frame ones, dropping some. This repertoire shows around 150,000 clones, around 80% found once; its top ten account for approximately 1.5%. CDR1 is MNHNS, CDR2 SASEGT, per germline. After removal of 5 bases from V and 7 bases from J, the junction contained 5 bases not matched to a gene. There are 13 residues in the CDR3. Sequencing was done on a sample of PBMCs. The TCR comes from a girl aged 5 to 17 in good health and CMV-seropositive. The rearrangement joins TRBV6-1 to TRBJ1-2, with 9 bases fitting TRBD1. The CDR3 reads CASSITGGGGYTF. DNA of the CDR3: TGTGCCAGCAGTATTACAGGGGGCGGTGGCTACACCTTC.